Each of the 14 T cell receptor beta chains below was sequenced from the same sample in a study of cytomegalovirus exposure and HLA in healthy donors (dated by TCRdb to about 2017). The library was built by means of the immunoSEQ multiplex PCR assay. A mixture of 60 forward primers for TCR Vbeta segments and 13 reverse primers for TCR Jbeta segments was used in the multiplex PCR. TCRdb stores this immuneACCESS table with in-frame sequences only. Part of the clones is absent; in the studies checked, under half of the shortfall reflects unresolved V genes, and no reason is known for the rest. This sample comprises roughly 150,000 clones, roughly 84% of them detected only once. The ten most abundant clones make up roughly 2.7% of the sample. The sequencing sample was made of PBMCs. These receptors were obtained from a boy younger than 10 in good health and CMV-seronegative.

This chain links TRBV14 with TRBJ2-7; 8 bases map to TRBD1. Losses at the gene ends were 5 bases for V and 2 bases for J; bases not matched to a gene: 8. CDR1 and CDR2 from the germline V gene are SGHDN and FVKESK. CDR3 size: 15 residues. In nucleotides, the CDR3 is TGTGCCAGCAGCAAGTTGACAGGGGACCCCTACGAGCAGTACTTC. This translates into CASSKLTGDPYEQYF.

The rearrangement uses TRBV5-1 and TRBJ2-1, with 11 bases that match TRBD2. The J segment lost 6 bases and the V segment lost 0 bases, leaving 2 bases of the junction unmatched. The CDR3 consists of 15 residues. Germline CDR1 and CDR2: SGHRS and YFSETQ. The CDR3 is CASSLVLAGVNEQFF. CDR3 DNA sequence: TGCGCCAGCAGCTTGGTACTAGCGGGGGTCAATGAGCAGTTCTTC.

CDR3 coding DNA: TGTGCCAGCTCATCGAATTACAGGGGGGGCACTGAAGCTTTCTTT. Translation: CASSSNYRGGTEAFF. The rearrangement links TRBV18 to TRBJ1-1; 8 nucleotides line up with TRBD1. V was clipped by 5 bases and J by 4 bases; unmatched bases: 9. Germline loops: CDR1 KGHSH, CDR2 LQKENI. The CDR3 consists of 15 residues.

This rearrangement joins TRBV5-1 to TRBJ2-1; 15 positions agree with TRBD2. CDR1 SGHRS and CDR2 YFSETQ come from the germline V gene. CDR3 size: 15 residues. V lost 5 bases to trimming and J lost 9 bases; unmatched junction nucleotides: 6. Written as DNA, the CDR3 is TGCGCCAGCAGTCCGGGACTAGCGGGGGGCAGTGAGCAGTTCTTC. This sequence encodes CASSPGLAGGSEQFF.

This clone was counted a single time. V usage is TRBV9 and J usage is TRBJ2-2, with 7 bases matching TRBD1. CDR1 is SGDLS, CDR2 YYNGEE, per germline. The CDR3 spans 14 residues. Unmatched junction bases numbered 7, after V lost 7 bases and J lost 4 bases. The CDR3 DNA follows: TGTGCCAGCGGCTGGGACAGCGCCACCGGGGAGCTGTTTTTT. Translation: CASGWDSATGELFF.

The rearrangement joins TRBV5-1 to TRBJ2-3, with D maybe TRBD2 (6 bases). The CDR3 covers 17 residues. The germline gives CDR1 SGHRS, CDR2 YFSETQ. V was cut by 4 bases and J by 4 bases, with 22 bases left in between. CDR3 sequence: CASSRNEPGLEPDTQYF. The CDR3 bases are TGCGCCAGCAGCCGGAATGAACCGGGACTTGAGCCAGATACGCAGTATTTT. Full variable domain (rest looked up from reference TRBV5-1 and TRBJ2-3): KAGVTQTPRYLIKTRGQQVTLSCSPISGHRSVSWYQQTPGQGLQFLFEYFSETQRNKGNFPGRFSGRQFSNSRSEMNVSTLELGDSALYLCASSRNEPGLEPDTQYFGPGTRLTVL.

The chain uses TRBV18 and TRBJ2-1; D is perhaps TRBD2 (5 bases). In germline, CDR1 is KGHSH, CDR2 LQKENI. Trimming took 0 bases from V and 4 from J, leaving 19 bases between them. The CDR3 has 18 amino acids. The CDR3 reads CASSPPDEGVGFYNEQFF. The CDR3 bases are TGTGCCAGCTCACCACCTGATGAGGGAGTGGGGTTTTACAATGAGCAGTTCTTC.

This chain joins TRBV6-4 and TRBJ2-3; D remains ambiguous. Trimming removed 3 bases at V and 1 base at J, with 8 bases between. This CDR3 has 14 amino acids. Germline V gene sequence: CDR1 MRHNA, CDR2 SNTAGT. The CDR3 bases are TGTGCCAGCAGTGAAATGGCAGGCACAGATACGCAGTATTTT. Translated: CASSEMAGTDTQYF.

The chain uses TRBV25-1 and TRBJ2-2; a possible D gene is TRBD1 (5 bases). The CDR3 sequence is 18 residues long. Germline V gene lookup returns CDR1 MGHDK and CDR2 SYGVNS. V was clipped by 1 base and J by 0 bases, with 15 bases between them. The CDR3 DNA reads TGTGCCAGCAGTGAATTGGACACCGCCCACGCGAACACCGGGGAGCTGTTTTTT. Its protein product is CASSELDTAHANTGELFF. Drawing the rest from reference TRBV25-1 and TRBJ2-2, the complete variable domain is EADIYQTPRYLVIGTGKKITLECSQTMGHDKMYWYQQDPGMELHLIHYSYGVNSTEKGDLSSESTVSRIRTEHFPLTLESARPSHTSQYLCASSELDTAHANTGELFFGEGSRLTVL.

The chain uses TRBV19 and TRBJ1-2; 7 bases are a match to TRBD1. Germline CDR1 and CDR2: LNHDA and SQIVND (reference sequence). V shed 5 bases, J shed 1 base, and the junction held 4 bases outside the gene matches. The CDR3 extends over 14 amino acids. CDR3 sequence (DNA): TGTGCCAGTAGTCCCTGGGACAGTAACTATGGCTACACCTTC. Translation gives CASSPWDSNYGYTF.

The CDR3 coding sequence is TGTGCCACCAGCAGAGACCGGACAGGGAGGAACACTGAAGCTTTCTTT. It is translated as CATSRDRTGRNTEAFF. The V call is TRBV15, the J call TRBJ1-1; 8 nucleotides align to TRBD1. V was clipped by 0 bases and J by 1 base; unmatched bases: 4. CDR3 length: 16 amino acids. Germline V gene data show CDR1 as LNHNV and CDR2 as YYDKDF (reference sequence).

This clone occurred once. One junction end does not reproduce the germline sequence, and a read error may be involved. The gene calls are TRBV7-9 and TRBJ1-5, with 9 bases matching TRBD1. Looked up from germline, CDR1 is SEHNR and CDR2 is FQNEAQ (reference sequence). The CDR3 has 16 amino acids. The CDR3 bases are TGTTCCAGCAGCTTAGGGACAGGGAGATTAAATCAGCCCCAGCATTTT. Its protein product is CSSSLGTGRLNQPQHF.

This sequence joins TRBV2 and TRBJ1-3; D possibly corresponds to TRBD1 (6 bases). Germline V gene sequence: CDR1 SNHLY, CDR2 FYNNEI. The CDR3 length is 15 residues. V lost 2 bases, J lost 0 bases, and 8 bases lay in between. The CDR3 DNA sequence: TGTGCCAGCAGTGAAAGGGGGAGCTCTGGAAACACCATATATTTT. It codes for CASSERGSSGNTIYF.

This chain connects TRBV28 to TRBJ2-3, with a tentative D call TRBD2 (6 bases). This CDR3 region has 18 residues. V was cut by 3 bases and J by 0 bases, with 19 bases left in between. Germline V gives CDR1 MDHEN, CDR2 SYDVKM. CDR3 region: CASSFDSGRTTSTDTQYF. In DNA, the CDR3 is TGTGCCAGCAGTTTCGATTCAGGGAGGACGACTAGCACAGATACGCAGTATTTT.